The clone carrying this TCR beta chain was observed once. V gave up 7 bases and J gave up 3 bases, with 10 bases separating them. In germline, CDR1 is MDHEN, CDR2 SYDVKM. The CDR3 is 13 amino acids. The record originates from a study of T cell changes during pregnancy in multiple sclerosis. TCRdb's table, derived via immunoSEQ multiplex PCR, lists solely in-frame clones and lacks some. The sample contains 60,000 or so clones, less than 95% of which appear only once. The sequencing here drew on peripheral blood, taken in the second trimester of pregnancy. This sequence was found in a female donor in good health, enrolled as a control in a pregnancy study. The V gene is TRBV28, the J gene TRBJ2-1; tentative D call: TRBD2 (6 bases). CDR3 amino acids: CASTQRVYNEQFF. CDR3 nucleotides: TGTGCCAGCACCCAGCGGGTCTACAATGAGCAGTTCTTC.